Included here is one T cell receptor beta chain sequence, with context. Its cognate antigen has yet to be identified. No clone much larger than this one lies a single base away; base qualities are absent. As encoded in the germline V gene (reference sequence), CDR1 is SGHNT while CDR2 is YYREEE. Including cysteine and phenylalanine, the CDR3 has 14 amino acids. Here the CDR3 DNA is all that survives: 42 bases in frame from base 1. V is pruned by 4 bases and J by 5 bases, leaving 5 bases of the junction without a gene match. The trial excluded patients who had a history of autoimmune disease or who were on systemic immunosuppression. Peripheral blood for TCR sequencing was collected from all dose cohorts at baseline, on cycle 4 day 1, and on cycle 7 day 1. Samples came from an open-label, multicenter, first-in-human phase I dose-escalation trial of ivuxolimab. Adults with locally advanced or metastatic melanoma, renal cell, hepatocellular, or head and neck squamous cell carcinoma were enrolled in the trial. Before TCR sequencing, CD4+ and CD8+ T cells were separately sorted from peripheral blood.

The data were obtained in a study of OX40 agonist ivuxolimab in advanced cancers. Study-wide context: The costimulatory receptor OX40 (CD134) was targeted by ivuxolimab, a fully human IgG2 agonistic monoclonal antibody. Patients were allowed to have had prior anti-PD-1, anti-PD-L1 or anti-CTLA-4 therapy, and around 40% of the dose-escalation patients had previously received checkpoint inhibitors. The monotherapy dose-escalation portion (N of about 50 patients) of the phase I ivuxolimab trial is reported in the paper. Among the approximately 54 dose-escalation patients, roughly 20 had hepatocellular carcinoma, some 15 melanoma, 9 renal cell carcinoma and 9 head and neck cancer. Peripheral TCRbeta sequencing was intended to test whether TCR sequence diversity was altered and clonal T-cell expansion was caused by ivuxolimab. Intravenous ivuxolimab was administered to patients every 2 weeks at six dose levels: 0.01, 0.1, 0.3, 1.5, 3 and 10 mg/kg. Partial responses were achieved by three dose-escalation patients, of whom one had hepatocellular carcinoma and two had cutaneous melanoma. In the dose-escalation cohort, more than 75% of patients were male, and the mean age was about 55 years, with a range of roughly 23 to 85. Study-level results and caveats: Low levels of normalized T-cell clonal expansion were also seen in some patients who did not respond. After ivuxolimab, CD8+ T cells had more expanded clones than CD4+ T cells on average. In partial responders in the 0.1-3.0 mg/kg groups, normalized peripheral clonal expansion was found to be among the lowest, especially among CD8+ T cells. At doses of 0.1 to 3.0 mg/kg, clonal expansion of both CD4+ and CD8+ blood T cells was observed from baseline to week 6. Which antigens the clonally expanded peripheral T cells were specific for was not determined.

Genomic DNA was extracted from sorted cells for sequencing of the TCRbeta CDR3 region. The immunoSEQ Assay was used for sequencing of TCRbeta CDR3 regions. TCRdb stores this immuneACCESS table with in-frame sequences only. Part of the clones is absent; in the studies checked, under half of the shortfall reflects unresolved V genes, and no reason is known for the rest. The sample records tens of thousands of clones, over 80% of which are singletons. Roughly 1.9% of the sample belongs to the ten largest clones. Here the sequenced sample was CD4+ or CD8+ T cells sorted from blood, taken in a trial of the OX40 agonist ivuxolimab. This TCR was recovered from an adult with an advanced solid tumor such as melanoma, head and neck, liver or kidney cancer. The rearranged chain carries TRBV5-4 and TRBJ2-2, with 7 bases matching TRBD2. This receptor carries the CDR3 CASSLTGGTGELFF. The DNA sequence is given as TGTGCCAGCAGCCTGACGGGGGGAACCGGGGAGCTGTTTTTT.